The 7 T cell receptor beta chains in this list originate from one sample, sequenced in a study of blood T cell repertoires in COVID-19. The table came from immunoSEQ multiplex PCR; TCRdb's copy has only in-frame clones and leaves some out. The sample yields about 220,000 clones, roughly four fifths seen once. The sequenced sample consisted of PBMCs or T cells enriched from blood (not recorded which). Receptors originate from a woman in her 40s with acute COVID-19.

The chain couples TRBV13 to TRBJ1-6; a possible D gene is TRBD1 (5 bases). Germline values: CDR1 PRHDT, CDR2 FYEKMQ (reference sequence). The CDR3 is made up of 14 amino acids. Trimming pared 2 bases from V and 9 bases from J, leaving 11 bases between. The CDR3 here is CASSLRGLLSPLHF. The CDR3 DNA reads as TGTGCCAGCAGCTTACGGGGACTCCTTTCACCCCTCCACTTT.

This clone has a single count. This chain joins TRBV27 and TRBJ1-1; 10 nucleotides match TRBD1. CDR3 size: 16 residues. Germline loops: CDR1 MNHEY, CDR2 SMNVEV (reference sequence). V was pared by 5 bases and J by 1 base, with 7 bases of the junction left unmatched. As DNA, the CDR3 is TGTGCCAGCAGTGTCGACAGGGGGCGCAGGAACACTGAAGCTTTCTTT. Translation gives CASSVDRGRRNTEAFF.

This clone was recorded only once. V gene TRBV19 combines with J gene TRBJ1-5; 8 bases line up with TRBD1. V shed 5 bases, J shed 7 bases, and the junction held 10 bases outside the gene matches. Germline-derived CDR1 and CDR2 are LNHDA and SQIVND (reference sequence). This CDR3 is built from 15 residues. CDR3 DNA sequence: TGTGCCAGTAGTCTACAGGGGGGCGGGAGACAGCCCCAGCATTTT. It specifies CASSLQGGGRQPQHF.

This chain uses TRBV4-2 with TRBJ1-6; 9 bases are a match to TRBD1. Germline CDR1 LGHNA, CDR2 YNFKEQ. The CDR3 extends over 16 amino acids. J gave up 8 bases and V 6 bases, and 11 bases lay outside the gene matches. The CDR3 DNA reads TGTGCCAGCAGACGCGATCCGGGACAGGGATATTCACCCCTCCACTTT. It codes for CASRRDPGQGYSPLHF.

This chain connects TRBV19 to TRBJ1-5, with D possibly matching TRBD1 (5 bases). Trimming removed 3 bases from V and 7 bases from J, with 16 bases in between. This CDR3 comprises 15 residues. Germline V gene sequence: CDR1 LNHDA, CDR2 SQIVND (reference sequence). CDR3 sequence: CASSIGGGSLQPQHF. As DNA, the CDR3 is TGTGCCAGTAGTATCGGGGGGGGGTCTCTCCAGCCCCAGCATTTT.

Here the CDR3 reads CASSQGTGGNGYTF. CDR3 DNA sequence: TGTGCCAGCAGCCAAGGGACAGGGGGCAATGGCTACACCTTC. The chain combines TRBV3-1 (or the pseudogene TRBV3-2) with TRBJ1-2; 11 nucleotides align to TRBD1. Germline loops: CDR1 LGHDT, CDR2 YNNKEL (reference sequence). V shed 1 base, J shed 6 bases, and the junction held 1 base outside the gene matches. The CDR3 covers 14 residues.

The V and J genes are TRBV9 and TRBJ2-1; TRBD2 matches 12 bases. The V gene's germline CDR1 is SGDLS and CDR2 YYNGEE. Losses at the gene ends were 0 bases for V and 7 bases for J; bases not matched to a gene: 2. There are 15 residues in the CDR3. The DNA for the CDR3 is TGTGCCAGCAGCGTAGGGACTAGCGGGAATAATGAGCAGTTCTTC. Its protein product is CASSVGTSGNNEQFF.